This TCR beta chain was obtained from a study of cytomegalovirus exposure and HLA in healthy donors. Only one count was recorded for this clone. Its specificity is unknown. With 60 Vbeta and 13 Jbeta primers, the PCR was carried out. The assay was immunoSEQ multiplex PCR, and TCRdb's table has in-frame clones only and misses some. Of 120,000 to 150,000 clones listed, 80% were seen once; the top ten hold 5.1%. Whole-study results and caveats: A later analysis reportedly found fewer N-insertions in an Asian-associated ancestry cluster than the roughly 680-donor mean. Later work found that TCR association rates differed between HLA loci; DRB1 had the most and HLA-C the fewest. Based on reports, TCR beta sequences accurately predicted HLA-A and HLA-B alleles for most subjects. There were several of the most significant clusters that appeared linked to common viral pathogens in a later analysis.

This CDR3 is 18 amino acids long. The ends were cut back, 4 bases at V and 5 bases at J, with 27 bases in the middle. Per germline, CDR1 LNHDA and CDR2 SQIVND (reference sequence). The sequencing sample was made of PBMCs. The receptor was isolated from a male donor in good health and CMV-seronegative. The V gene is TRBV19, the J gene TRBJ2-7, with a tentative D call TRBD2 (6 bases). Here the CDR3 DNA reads TGTGCCAGTAGTAACAAGGCCGGGGGAACGGGGCGGCGGGACGAGCAGTACTTC. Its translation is CASSNKAGGTGRRDEQYF.